This T cell receptor beta chain emerged from a study of T cells in Graves' hyperthyroidism and ophthalmopathy. This clonotype was observed many times. TCR beta CDR3 region amplification was performed from RNA transcripts. Researchers ran a first-round RT-PCR on the TCR CDR3 using the HTBI primer set. Via MiXCR, TCRdb re-called the multiplex PCR reads, giving one row per CDR3 protein. Of 550,000 to 700,000 distinct CDR3 sequences in the sample, approximately 15% were seen once. Active moderate-to-severe ophthalmopathy, Clinical Activity Score at least 3, NOSPECS at least 4, under 3 months' duration. J gave up 5 bases and V 2 bases, and 9 bases lay outside the gene matches. Germline V gene lookup returns CDR1 MDHEN and CDR2 SYDVKM. The CDR3 runs to 15 residues.

V gene TRBV28 combines with J gene TRBJ2-7, with TRBD2 identical over 7 bases. The TCR was taken from a woman in her thirties or forties with Graves' ophthalmopathy. The sample comprised blood. CDR3 sequence: CASSLRQGGLHEQYF. The CDR3 nucleotides are TGTGCCAGCAGTTTAAGGCAGGGAGGGCTCCACGAGCAGTACTTC.